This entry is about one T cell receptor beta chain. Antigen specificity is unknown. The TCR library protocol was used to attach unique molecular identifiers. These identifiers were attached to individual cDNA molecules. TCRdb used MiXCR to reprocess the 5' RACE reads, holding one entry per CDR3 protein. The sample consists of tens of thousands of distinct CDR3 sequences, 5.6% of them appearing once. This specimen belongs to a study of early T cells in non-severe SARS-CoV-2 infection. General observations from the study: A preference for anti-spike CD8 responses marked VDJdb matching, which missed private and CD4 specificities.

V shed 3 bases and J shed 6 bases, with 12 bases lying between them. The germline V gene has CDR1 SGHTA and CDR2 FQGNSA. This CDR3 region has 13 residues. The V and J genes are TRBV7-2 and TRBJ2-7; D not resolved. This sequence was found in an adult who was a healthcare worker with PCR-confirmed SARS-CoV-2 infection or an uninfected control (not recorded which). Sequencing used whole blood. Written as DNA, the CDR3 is TGTGCCAGCAGCTTGTACCGAGACTCCGAGCAGTACTTC. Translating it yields CASSLYRDSEQYF.